The 21 T cell receptor beta chains below all came from one sample that was sequenced in a study of CD8 T cells in Susac syndrome. After extraction with the RNeasy kit, about 0.5 to 1 ug of the RNA was reverse transcribed using random hexamers. TCRdb independently ran MiXCR on the immunoSEQ multiplex PCR reads; one entry per CDR3 protein. The sample has around 100,000 distinct CDR3 sequences, roughly 96% seen once. The material sequenced was CD8+ T cells from PBMCs. The receptors shown here come from a human donor with Susac syndrome.

The genes are TRBV6-5 and TRBJ2-5, with 11 bases identical to TRBD2. V was pared by 6 bases and J by 4 bases, with 7 bases of the junction left unmatched. Germline CDR1 is MNHEY and CDR2 is SVGAGI. The CDR3 extends over 15 amino acids. CDR3 bases: TGTGCCAGCAGACTACTAGCGGGAGACGCAGAGACCCAGTACTTC. This sequence encodes CASRLLAGDAETQYF.

J is TRBJ2-3 and V is TRBV24-1; D ambiguous. From germline, CDR1 is KGHDR and CDR2 SFDVKD. The ends were cut back, 3 bases at V and 6 bases at J, with 9 bases in the middle. This CDR3 has 13 amino acids. The CDR3 is CATSDGLIDTQYF. The DNA of the CDR3 is TGTGCCACCAGTGATGGTTTAATCGATACGCAGTATTTT.

The gene calls are TRBV3-1 and TRBJ2-5; D is unclear. The V gene's germline CDR1 is LGHDT and CDR2 YNNKEL (reference sequence). This CDR3 spans 12 amino acids. V lost 6 bases, J lost 5 bases, and 10 bases lay in between. This CDR3 reads CASRLMGETQYF. CDR3 sequence (DNA): TGTGCCAGCAGGCTTATGGGGGAGACCCAGTACTTC.

The chain uses TRBV24-1 and TRBJ2-7; D possibly matches TRBD1 or TRBD2 (5 bases each). V was cut by 4 bases and J by 9 bases, with 15 bases left in between. Germline assignment: CDR1 KGHDR and CDR2 SFDVKD. The CDR3 is made up of 13 amino acids. Here the CDR3 reads CATSDSTASGQYF. The CDR3 region has the DNA TGTGCCACCAGTGACTCGACAGCGAGCGGGCAGTACTTC.

This clonotype has just a few counts. The V call is TRBV6-5, the J call TRBJ1-5; tentative D call: TRBD1 (5 bases). Germline-derived CDR1 and CDR2 are MNHEY and SVGAGI. Trimming removed 6 bases from V and 4 bases from J, with 7 bases in between. The CDR3 is made up of 12 amino acids. The CDR3: CASRGPNQPQHF. In DNA form, the CDR3 reads TGTGCCAGCAGGGGGCCAAATCAGCCCCAGCATTTT.

This chain uses TRBV6-5 with TRBJ2-1; 9 nucleotides agree with TRBD1. CDR1 MNHEY and CDR2 SVGAGI come from the germline V gene. This CDR3 is built from 15 residues. V gave up 6 bases and J gave up 2 bases; unmatched junction bases: 5. CDR3 protein: CASRDRTGAYNEQFF. In DNA form, the CDR3 reads TGTGCCAGCAGGGATCGGACAGGGGCCTACAATGAGCAGTTCTTC.

The rearrangement joins TRBV28 to TRBJ2-7; 7 positions agree with TRBD2. The ends lost 5 bases at V and 2 bases at J; junction bases unmatched: 6. This CDR3 is 14 amino acids long. Germline V lookup: CDR1 MDHEN, CDR2 SYDVKM. The DNA for the CDR3 is TGTGCCAGCAGTCCAAGACTAGCCACCTACGAGCAGTACTTC. This encodes CASSPRLATYEQYF.

The chain carries TRBV29-1 and TRBJ1-2, with D hard to call. This CDR3 spans 14 amino acids. The germline CDR1 and CDR2 sequences are SQVTM and ANQGSEA. Deletions cut 6 bases from V and 1 base from J, with 15 bases between. CDR3 nucleotides: TGCAGCGTCCCAGAGAGGAGGCGTAACTATGGCTACACCTTC. Residues: CSVPERRRNYGYTF.

J is TRBJ2-7 and V is TRBV15; D may be TRBD2 (5 bases). The CDR3 runs 15 residues. Trimming stripped 1 base from V and 2 bases from J, with 12 bases between. The germline CDR1 and CDR2 sequences are LNHNV and YYDKDF (reference sequence). CDR3 sequence: CATSRARGPTYEQYF. CDR3 DNA sequence: TGTGCCACCAGCAGAGCCCGGGGTCCAACCTACGAGCAGTACTTC.

The chain links TRBV7-9 to TRBJ2-1, with 8 bases lining up with TRBD2. Germline V lookup: CDR1 SEHNR, CDR2 FQNEAQ (reference sequence). This CDR3 spans 14 amino acids. J gave up 9 bases and V 5 bases, and 9 bases lay outside the gene matches. For the CDR3, the DNA is TGTGCCAGCAGCGAGTCGGGGGGGCTGGGTGAGCAGTTCTTC. Translated: CASSESGGLGEQFF.

The V gene is TRBV19, the J gene TRBJ2-1; 8 bases agree with TRBD2. The CDR3 sequence is 15 residues long. Trimming at V came to 4 bases and at J to 2 bases, leaving 4 bases not matched to a gene. From germline, CDR1 is LNHDA and CDR2 SQIVND (reference sequence). The CDR3: CASSSGRSPYNEQFF. For the CDR3, the DNA is TGTGCCAGTAGTAGCGGGAGGTCCCCCTACAATGAGCAGTTCTTC.

The V call is TRBV27, the J call TRBJ1-2; 9 bases line up with TRBD1. This CDR3 region has 15 residues. Germline-derived CDR1 and CDR2 are MNHEY and SMNVEV (reference sequence). J was trimmed by 6 bases and V by 3 bases; bases with no gene match: 8. The CDR3: CASSLEGQGPNGYTF. The DNA of the CDR3 is TGTGCCAGCAGTTTGGAGGGACAGGGTCCTAATGGCTACACCTTC.

The rearrangement links TRBV9 to TRBJ2-7; D unresolved. CDR3 length equals 15 residues. Germline-derived CDR1 and CDR2 are SGDLS and YYNGEE. V lost 0 bases and J lost 0, with 10 bases in between. CDR3 in DNA: TGTGCCAGCAGCGTAGGTACAGAGAGCTCCTACGAGCAGTACTTC. Amino acids: CASSVGTESSYEQYF.

The J gene is TRBJ1-2, the V gene TRBV29-1; 9 bases fit TRBD1. Germline CDR1 is SQVTM and CDR2 is ANQGSEA. This CDR3 has 15 residues. Losses at the gene ends were 6 bases for V and 2 bases for J; bases not matched to a gene: 10. CDR3 in DNA: TGCAGCGTGGAGGCTCCGGGGACAGGGAACTATGGCTACACCTTC. As protein: CSVEAPGTGNYGYTF.

This chain connects TRBV5-1 to TRBJ2-5; D unclear. V lost 4 bases and J lost 5, with 15 bases in between. CDR3 size: 14 residues. Looked up from germline, CDR1 is SGHRS and CDR2 is YFSETQ. For the CDR3, the DNA is TGCGCCAGCAGCCCGACCGAAGGGCGGGAGACCCAGTACTTC. Residues: CASSPTEGRETQYF. Full variable domain (remainder filled in from reference TRBV5-1 and TRBJ2-5): KAGVTQTPRYLIKTRGQQVTLSCSPISGHRSVSWYQQTPGQGLQFLFEYFSETQRNKGNFPGRFSGRQFSNSRSEMNVSTLELGDSALYLCASSPTEGRETQYFGPGTRLLVL.

V gene TRBV6-1 combines with J gene TRBJ2-5; 7 bases map to TRBD2. V lost 5 bases and J lost 5; bases outside the gene matches: 2. Looked up from germline, CDR1 is MNHNS and CDR2 is SASEGT. This CDR3 has 12 residues. This CDR3 reads CASSHGRETQYF. The CDR3 DNA reads as TGTGCCAGCAGTCACGGGAGGGAGACCCAGTACTTC.

The gene calls are TRBV7-3 and TRBJ2-2; a weak D match, TRBD1 (5 bases). The germline gives CDR1 SGHTA, CDR2 FQGTGA. The CDR3 has 11 residues. Trimming pared 4 bases from V and 8 bases from J, leaving 5 bases between. In DNA form, the CDR3 reads TGTGCCAGCAGCTCAGGGGGGGAGCTGTTTTTT. This sequence encodes CASSSGGELFF.

This chain joins TRBV27 and TRBJ2-4; no firm D call. The CDR3 loop spans 14 amino acids. Trimming pared 3 bases from V and 7 bases from J, leaving 13 bases between. The germline gives CDR1 MNHEY, CDR2 SMNVEV (reference sequence). The CDR3 sequence is CASSFSGAANIQYF. The CDR3, as DNA: TGTGCCAGCAGTTTCTCGGGCGCTGCGAACATTCAGTACTTC.

The V gene is TRBV13, the J gene TRBJ2-5; D gene uncertain. This CDR3 is 12 amino acids long. The germline gives CDR1 PRHDT, CDR2 FYEKMQ (reference sequence). Trimming shortened V by 4 bases and J by 0 bases, and 3 bases separated the two germline ends. CDR3 in DNA: TGTGCCAGCAGCTCGTACCAAGAGACCCAGTACTTC. Translating it yields CASSSYQETQYF.

The rearrangement links TRBV4-2 to TRBJ2-1; the match to TRBD1 covers 12 bases. With 5 bases clipped from V and 10 bases from J, the junction kept 6 bases outside the gene matches. The germline gives CDR1 LGHNA, CDR2 YNFKEQ. The CDR3 length is 14 residues. The CDR3 DNA is TGTGCCAGCAGCAGGGGACAGGGGGCAGAGGAGCAGTTCTTC. Protein sequence: CASSRGQGAEEQFF.

The gene calls are TRBV18 and TRBJ2-1; TRBD1 matches 8 bases. The V and J ends lost 3 bases and 6 bases, in that order; junction bases with no gene match: 4. Germline CDR1 reads KGHSH; CDR2 reads LQKENI. CDR3 length: 14 residues. DNA of the CDR3: TGTGCCAGCTCACCCGACAGGGGAGGCAATGAGCAGTTCTTC. It encodes CASSPDRGGNEQFF.